The present T cell receptor beta chain was sequenced within a study of blood T cell repertoires in COVID-19. Study-wide background: From the United States, Italy and Spain came samples of acute and convalescent COVID-19. T cells, B-cell-depleted T cells, or PBMCs supplied cDNA or gDNA.

Per the original data handling: Reference gene primer amplification in the assay estimated nucleated cell counts. Clones were sequenced by immunoSEQ multiplex PCR, and TCRdb holds only the in-frame ones, with some missing. V, J and clone size were drawn from that table, and D and trimming were deduced from the DNA. The data show hundreds of thousands of clones, with approximately 80% seen just once and 3.5% to 4.5% held by the top ten. Ages ranged from about 18 to 89 years, with residence in about 24 US areas. CDR3 length: 14 residues. The ends were cut back, 5 bases at V and 2 bases at J, with 10 bases in the middle. The germline gives CDR1 SGHNT, CDR2 YENEEA.

The chain uses TRBV11-3 and TRBJ1-5, with a possible D match to TRBD1 (6 bases). The sequence derives from a man aged 25-45 years with acute COVID-19. The sequencing sample was made of PBMCs or T cells enriched from blood (not recorded which). The CDR3 DNA sequence: TGTGCCAGCAGCCGCTGGGGGCGCAATCAGCCCCAGCATTTT. The encoded protein is CASSRWGRNQPQHF.